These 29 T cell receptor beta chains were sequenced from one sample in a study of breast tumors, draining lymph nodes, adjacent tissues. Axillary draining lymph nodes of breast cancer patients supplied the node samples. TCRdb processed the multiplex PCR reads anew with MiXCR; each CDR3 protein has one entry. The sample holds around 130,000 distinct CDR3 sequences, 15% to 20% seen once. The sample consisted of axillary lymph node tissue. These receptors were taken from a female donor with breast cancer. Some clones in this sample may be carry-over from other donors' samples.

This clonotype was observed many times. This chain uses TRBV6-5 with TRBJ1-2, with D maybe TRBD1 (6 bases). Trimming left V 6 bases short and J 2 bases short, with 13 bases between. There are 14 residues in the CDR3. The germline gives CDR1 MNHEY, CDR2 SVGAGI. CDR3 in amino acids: CASRARTVNYGYTF. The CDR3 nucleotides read TGTGCCAGCAGGGCCCGGACAGTAAACTATGGCTACACCTTC.

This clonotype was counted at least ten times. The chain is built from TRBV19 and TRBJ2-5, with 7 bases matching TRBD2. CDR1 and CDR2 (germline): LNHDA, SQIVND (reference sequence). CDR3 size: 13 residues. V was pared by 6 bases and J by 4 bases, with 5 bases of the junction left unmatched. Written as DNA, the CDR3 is TGTGCCAGTAGCCCAATAGCGGGAGAGACCCAGTACTTC. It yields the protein CASSPIAGETQYF.

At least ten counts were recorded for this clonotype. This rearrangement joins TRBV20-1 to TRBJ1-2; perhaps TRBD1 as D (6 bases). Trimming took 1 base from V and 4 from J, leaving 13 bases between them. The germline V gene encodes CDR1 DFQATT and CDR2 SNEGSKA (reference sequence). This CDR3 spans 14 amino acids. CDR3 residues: CSARVPGGGYGYTF. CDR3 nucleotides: TGCAGTGCTAGAGTACCTGGGGGCGGCTATGGCTACACCTTC.

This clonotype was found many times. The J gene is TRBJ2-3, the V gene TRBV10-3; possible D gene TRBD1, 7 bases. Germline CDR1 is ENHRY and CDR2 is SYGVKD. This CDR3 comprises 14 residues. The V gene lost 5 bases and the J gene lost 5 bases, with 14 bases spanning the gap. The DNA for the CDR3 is TGTGCCATCAGTCTTGGAGGGGGCGAAGATACGCAGTATTTT. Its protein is CAISLGGGEDTQYF.

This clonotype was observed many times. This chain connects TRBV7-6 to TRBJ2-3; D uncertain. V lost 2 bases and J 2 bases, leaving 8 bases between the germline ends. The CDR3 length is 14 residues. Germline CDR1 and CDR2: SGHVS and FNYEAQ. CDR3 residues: CASSLNPLTDTQYF. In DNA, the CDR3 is TGTGCCAGCAGCTTAAACCCCCTCACAGATACGCAGTATTTT.

The CDR3 loop is CASSETEGSLQHF. The CDR3 DNA follows: TGTGCCAGCAGTGAAACGGAGGGATCGCTCCAGCATTTT. The rearrangement uses TRBV6-1 and TRBJ1-5; D gene ambiguous. The CDR3 length is 13 residues. The germline V and J ends were trimmed by 2 bases and 12 bases, with 14 bases remaining between them. Per germline, CDR1 MNHNS and CDR2 SASEGT.

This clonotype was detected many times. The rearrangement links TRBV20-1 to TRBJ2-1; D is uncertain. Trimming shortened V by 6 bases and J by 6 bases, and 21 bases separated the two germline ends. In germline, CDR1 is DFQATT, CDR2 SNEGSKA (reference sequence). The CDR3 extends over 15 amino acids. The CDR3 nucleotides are TGCAGTGCCCTTGTTATTGTAGAAATTGGCAATGAGCAGTTCTTC. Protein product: CSALVIVEIGNEQFF.

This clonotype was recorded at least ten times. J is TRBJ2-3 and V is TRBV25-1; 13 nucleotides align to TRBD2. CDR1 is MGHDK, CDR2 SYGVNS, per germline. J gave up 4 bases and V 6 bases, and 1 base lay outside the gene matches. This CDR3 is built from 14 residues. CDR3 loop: CASRLAGGPDTQYF. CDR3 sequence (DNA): TGTGCCAGCAGACTAGCGGGAGGGCCAGATACGCAGTATTTT.

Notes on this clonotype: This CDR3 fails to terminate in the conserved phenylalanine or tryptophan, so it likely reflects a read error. The CDR3 loop is CASSLGSSGMGTQYS. The CDR3 DNA sequence: TGTGCCAGCAGTTTAGGATCTAGCGGGATGGGGACCCAGTACTCC. This chain joins TRBV27 and TRBJ2-5; TRBD2 aligns across 9 bases. Germline values: CDR1 MNHEY, CDR2 SMNVEV (reference sequence). The CDR3 runs to 15 residues. The V segment lost 2 bases and the J segment 7 bases; nucleotides outside the gene matches: 8.

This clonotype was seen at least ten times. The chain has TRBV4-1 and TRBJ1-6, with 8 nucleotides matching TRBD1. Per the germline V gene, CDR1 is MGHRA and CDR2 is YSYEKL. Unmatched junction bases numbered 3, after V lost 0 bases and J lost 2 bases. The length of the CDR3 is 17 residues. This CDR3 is CASSQDGGQAYNSPLHF. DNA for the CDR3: TGCGCCAGCAGCCAAGACGGGGGACAGGCCTATAATTCACCCCTCCACTTT.

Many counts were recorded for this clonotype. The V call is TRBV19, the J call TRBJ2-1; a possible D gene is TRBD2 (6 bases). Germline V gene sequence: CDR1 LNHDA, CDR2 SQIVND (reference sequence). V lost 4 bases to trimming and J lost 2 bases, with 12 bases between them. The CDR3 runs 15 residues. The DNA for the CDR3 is TGTGCCAGTAGTAGGGCGGGGCTCACCTACAATGAGCAGTTCTTC. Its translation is CASSRAGLTYNEQFF.

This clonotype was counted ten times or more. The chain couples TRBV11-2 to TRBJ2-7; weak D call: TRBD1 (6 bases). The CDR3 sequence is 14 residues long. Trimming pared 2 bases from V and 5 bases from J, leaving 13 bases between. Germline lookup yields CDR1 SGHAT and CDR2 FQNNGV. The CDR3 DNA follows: TGTGCCAGCAGCTTATCTCAGGGGATCCACGAGCAGTACTTC. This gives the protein CASSLSQGIHEQYF.

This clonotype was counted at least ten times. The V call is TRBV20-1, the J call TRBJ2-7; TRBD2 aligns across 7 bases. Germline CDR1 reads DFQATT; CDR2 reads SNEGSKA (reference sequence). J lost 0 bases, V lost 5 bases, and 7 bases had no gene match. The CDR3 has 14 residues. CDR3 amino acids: CSAPHSGLSYEQYF. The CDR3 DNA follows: TGCAGTGCTCCCCATAGCGGGCTCTCCTACGAGCAGTACTTC.

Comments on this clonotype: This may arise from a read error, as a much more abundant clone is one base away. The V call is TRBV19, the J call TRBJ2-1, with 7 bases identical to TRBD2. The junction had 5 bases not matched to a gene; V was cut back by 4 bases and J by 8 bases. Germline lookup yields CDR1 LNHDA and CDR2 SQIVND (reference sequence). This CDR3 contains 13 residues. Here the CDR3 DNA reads TGTGCCAGTAGTAGCGGGAGTACGGATGAGCAGTTCTTC. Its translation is CASSSGSTDEQFF.

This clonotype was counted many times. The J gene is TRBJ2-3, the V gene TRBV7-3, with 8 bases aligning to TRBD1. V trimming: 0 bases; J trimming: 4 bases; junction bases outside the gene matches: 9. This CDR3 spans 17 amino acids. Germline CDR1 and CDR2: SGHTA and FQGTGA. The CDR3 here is CASSLTLGQGGADTQYF. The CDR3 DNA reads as TGTGCCAGCAGCTTAACGCTCGGACAGGGAGGTGCAGATACGCAGTATTTT.

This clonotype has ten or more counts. CDR3 loop: CASGGQENYGYTF. The CDR3 coding sequence is TGTGCCAGCGGAGGACAGGAGAACTATGGCTACACCTTC. The rearrangement uses TRBV6-1 and TRBJ1-2; 7 bases agree with TRBD1. The germline CDR1 and CDR2 sequences are MNHNS and SASEGT. Trimming at V came to 8 bases and at J to 2 bases, leaving 5 bases not matched to a gene. The CDR3 runs to 13 residues.

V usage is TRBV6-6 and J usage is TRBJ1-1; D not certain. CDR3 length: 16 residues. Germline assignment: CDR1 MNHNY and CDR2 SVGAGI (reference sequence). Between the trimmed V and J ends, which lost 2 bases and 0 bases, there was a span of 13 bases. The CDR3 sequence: CASSYAPSGVNTEAFF. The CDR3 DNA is TGTGCCAGCAGTTACGCTCCTTCGGGCGTGAACACTGAAGCTTTCTTT.

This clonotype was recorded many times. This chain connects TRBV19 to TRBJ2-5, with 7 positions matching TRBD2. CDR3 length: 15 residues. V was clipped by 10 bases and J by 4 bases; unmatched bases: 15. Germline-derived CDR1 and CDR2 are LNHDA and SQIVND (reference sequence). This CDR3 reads CATRRTLTSPETQYF. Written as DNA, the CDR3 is TGTGCCACGAGGCGGACTCTGACTAGCCCAGAGACCCAGTACTTC.

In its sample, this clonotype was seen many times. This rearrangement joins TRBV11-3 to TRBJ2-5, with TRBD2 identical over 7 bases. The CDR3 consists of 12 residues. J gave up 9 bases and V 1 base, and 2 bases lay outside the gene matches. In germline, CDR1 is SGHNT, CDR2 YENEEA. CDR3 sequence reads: CASSLGRGAQYF. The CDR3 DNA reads TGTGCCAGCAGCTTAGGTCGGGGGGCCCAGTACTTC.

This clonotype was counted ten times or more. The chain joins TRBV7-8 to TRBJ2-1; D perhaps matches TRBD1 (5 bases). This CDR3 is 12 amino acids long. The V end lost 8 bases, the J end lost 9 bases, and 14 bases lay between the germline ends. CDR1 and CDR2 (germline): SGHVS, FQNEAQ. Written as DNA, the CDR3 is TGTGCCAGCGGACCTAATGACAGTGAGCAGTTCTTC. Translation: CASGPNDSEQFF.

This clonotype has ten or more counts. CDR3 sequence: CSARGLTSSYEQYF. DNA of the CDR3: TGCAGTGCTAGGGGACTTACAAGCTCCTACGAGCAGTACTTC. The V and J genes are TRBV20-1 and TRBJ2-7; a weak D match, TRBD2 (6 bases). Deletions cut 3 bases from V and 0 bases from J, with 12 bases between. The germline CDR1 and CDR2 sequences are DFQATT and SNEGSKA (reference sequence). There are 14 residues in the CDR3.

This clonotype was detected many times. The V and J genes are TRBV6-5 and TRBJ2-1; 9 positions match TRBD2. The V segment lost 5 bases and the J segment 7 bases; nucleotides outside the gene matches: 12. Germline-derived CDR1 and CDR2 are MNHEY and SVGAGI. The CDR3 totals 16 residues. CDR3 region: CASSTISGSRINEQFF. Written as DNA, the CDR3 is TGTGCCAGCAGTACTATTAGCGGGAGTAGGATAAATGAGCAGTTCTTC.

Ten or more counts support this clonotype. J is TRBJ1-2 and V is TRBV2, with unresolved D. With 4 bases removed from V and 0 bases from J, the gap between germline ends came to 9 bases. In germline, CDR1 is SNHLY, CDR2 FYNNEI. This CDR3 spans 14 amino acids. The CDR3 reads CASSGGRTNYGYTF. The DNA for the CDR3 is TGTGCCAGCAGTGGTGGACGTACTAACTATGGCTACACCTTC.

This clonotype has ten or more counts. CDR3 bases: TGTGCCAGCACTCGGGGGTTCGGGACGGCCTTTGGTGGGGCCAACGTCCTGACTTTC. Translating it yields CASTRGFGTAFGGANVLTF. The rearrangement links TRBV2 to TRBJ2-6; tentative D call: TRBD2 (6 bases). This CDR3 is 19 amino acids long. Per the germline V gene, CDR1 is SNHLY and CDR2 is FYNNEI. The V end was cut by 7 bases, the J end by 3 bases, with 25 bases between.

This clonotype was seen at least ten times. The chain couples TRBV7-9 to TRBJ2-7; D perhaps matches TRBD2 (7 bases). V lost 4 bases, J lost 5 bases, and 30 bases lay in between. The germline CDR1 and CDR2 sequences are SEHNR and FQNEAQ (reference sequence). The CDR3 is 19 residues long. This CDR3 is CASSSTIFNPGGRADEQYF. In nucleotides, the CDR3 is TGTGCCAGCAGCTCCACAATCTTTAACCCGGGGGGCAGAGCGGACGAGCAGTACTTC.

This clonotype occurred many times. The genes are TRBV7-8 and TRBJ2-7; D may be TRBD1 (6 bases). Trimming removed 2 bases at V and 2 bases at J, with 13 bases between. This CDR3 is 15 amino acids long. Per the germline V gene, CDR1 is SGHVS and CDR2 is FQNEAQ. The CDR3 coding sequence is TGTGCCAGCAGCTTAATACAGGGTGGGACCTACGAGCAGTACTTC. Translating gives CASSLIQGGTYEQYF.

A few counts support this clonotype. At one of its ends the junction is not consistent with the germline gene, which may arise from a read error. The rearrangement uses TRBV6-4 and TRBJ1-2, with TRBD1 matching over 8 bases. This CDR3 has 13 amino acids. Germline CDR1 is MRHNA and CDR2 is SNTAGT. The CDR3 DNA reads TGTGCCGGCAGTGTCACAGGGGGATATGGCTACACCTTC. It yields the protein CAGSVTGGYGYTF.

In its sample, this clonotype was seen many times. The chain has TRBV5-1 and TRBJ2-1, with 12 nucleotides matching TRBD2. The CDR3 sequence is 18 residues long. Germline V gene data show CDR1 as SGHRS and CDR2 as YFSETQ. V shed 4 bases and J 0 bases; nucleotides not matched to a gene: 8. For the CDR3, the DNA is TGCGCCAGCAGCATGGGACTAGCGGGCGGTCCCTCCTACAATGAGCAGTTCTTC. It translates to CASSMGLAGGPSYNEQFF.

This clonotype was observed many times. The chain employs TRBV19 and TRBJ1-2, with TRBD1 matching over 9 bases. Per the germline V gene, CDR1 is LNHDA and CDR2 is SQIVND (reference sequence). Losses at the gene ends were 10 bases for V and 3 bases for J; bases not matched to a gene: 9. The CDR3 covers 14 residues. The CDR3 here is CATLGQGSYYGYTF. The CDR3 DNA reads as TGTGCCACGCTCGGACAGGGGTCGTACTATGGCTACACCTTC.